This TCR beta chain was profiled in a study of blood T cells in healthy people across ages. Alongside a J-beta primer mix, a sample-barcoded 5' primer served in a second PCR lasting about 7 to 11 cycles. TCRdb analysed the 5' RACE reads with MiXCR anew, one entry per CDR3 protein. The table lists hundreds of thousands of distinct CDR3 sequences, approximately 52% of them singletons. The CDR3 covers 11 residues. CDR1 is SGHRS and CDR2 is YFSETQ in the germline V gene. The source material was blood. The sequence was obtained from a man aged 55 to 70 in good health. The rearrangement uses TRBV5-1 and TRBJ2-7, with D perhaps TRBD2 (5 bases). The end of the DNA is better explained by TRBJ2-5, so the J call may be wrong. CDR3 residues: CASSGMETQYF. In DNA form, the CDR3 reads TGCGCCAGCTCGGGGATGGAGACCCAGTACTTC.